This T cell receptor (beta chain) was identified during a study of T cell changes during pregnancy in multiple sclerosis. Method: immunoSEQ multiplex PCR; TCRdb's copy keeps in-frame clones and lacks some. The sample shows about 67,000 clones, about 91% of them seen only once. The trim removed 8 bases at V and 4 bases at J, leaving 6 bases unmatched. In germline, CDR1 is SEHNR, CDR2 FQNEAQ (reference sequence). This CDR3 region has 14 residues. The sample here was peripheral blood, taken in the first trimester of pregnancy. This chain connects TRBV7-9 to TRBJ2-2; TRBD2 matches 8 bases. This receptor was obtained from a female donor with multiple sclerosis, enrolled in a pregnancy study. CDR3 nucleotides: TGTGCCAGCGTCCGGGGGGGGGCCACCGGGGAGCTGTTTTTT. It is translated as CASVRGGATGELFF.